This T cell receptor beta chain was retrieved from a study of shared clonotypes between healthy human individuals (dated by TCRdb to the early 2020s). General notes on the study: A few men and two women, aged 18 to 49 years, made up the cohort. Per donor, three plates each were used for CD4 naive and CD4 memory, two for CD8 naive, and one for CD8 memory. The study deeply sequenced blood TCR repertoires of about five healthy adults to estimate repertoire size and the extent of clonotype sharing between individuals. Different laboratories and diverse techniques were used to prepare libraries and sequence TCR repertoires, to increase sequencing depth and limit assay-specific biases. Leukapheresis yielded between about 0.8 and 8.9 billion PBMCs per donor.

Study-wide conclusions, independent of this receptor: The small number of donors limited the genetic and exposure-history diversity represented. Clonotypes shared by all four sorted-subset donors showed higher generation probabilities than non-shared clonotypes. Naive subsets generally had larger estimated clonotype richness than memory subsets did. Incomplete sequencing was indicated by rarefaction of sorted-subset datasets, despite the large sequencing depth. When a few donors were compared, the shared fraction of clonotypes was about 5.5% for naive CD4, approximately 3.3% for naive CD8, 2% to 2.5% for memory CD4, and 0.4% for memory CD8. Only blood was sampled, and tissue TCR repertoires likely differ from those in blood. Based on pairwise subsampling, the degree of clonotype sharing among donors was expected to be affected by sequencing depth.

For the CD8 naive samples, CD45RO-negative cells were positively selected for CCR7, yielding a CD45RA+CCR7+ population from which TemRA cells were excluded. Donors were healthy HIV-negative adults with no recently reported acute infections or vaccinations. Every donor was a Caucasian adult residing in Nashville, Tennessee, USA. After blood collection by leukapheresis, PBMCs were isolated using Ficoll-Histopaque density gradient centrifugation and then cryopreserved in the vapor phase of liquid nitrogen. Purity and quantity of every magnetically sorted T cell population were checked by analytical flow cytometry. Each sorted fraction had its genomic DNA isolated and then quantified by UV absorbance on a Nanodrop 2000c. TCR CDR3 regions were amplified from genomic DNA by multiplex PCR using the deep immunoSEQ assay. Extracted genomic DNA from each cell subset was spread evenly across all wells of several immunoSEQ 96-well plates, with each plate serving as a replicate. For sorted subsets, each replicate PCR was loaded with 200 ng genomic DNA, equivalent to about 30,000 T cell genomes. Purified libraries were measured with a Qubit 3.0 fluorometer, size-checked on a Bioanalyzer 2100, and measured again with the KAPA Library Quantification kit. Each immunoSEQ 96-well plate was sequenced on its own single-read 150-cycle Illumina NextSeq 550 flow cell. In the original analysis: Because the immunoSEQ output included only junctional sequences and no quality scores, the filtering could not be the same as the filtering used for full-length reads. Sequences were annotated with PyIR, a Python wrapper for IgBLAST v1.9, using IMGT germline references to assign V/J genes and CDR3. Reads were filtered out if the reads had weak V/J assignments (E-value above 1e-6), no CDR3, stop codons, out-of-frame junctions, or ambiguous translated residues. A V3J clonotype was defined by an identical inferred V gene, J gene, and CDR3 amino acid sequence. The percentage overlap between two repertoires was calculated by dividing the number of shared unique clonotypes by the size of the smaller repertoire. Repertoire richness was assessed with RTK rarefaction, the Chao1 estimator, and Recon v2.1 estimates of unobserved clonotypes. For all TCRbeta clonotypes obtained by the gDNA method from a handful of donors, generation probabilities were computed with OLGA. In TCRdb, the immuneACCESS table is reduced to in-frame sequences with V and J assigned. These tables do not hold every clone; where another copy was compared, an unresolved V gene accounts for under half, and the others remain unexplained. The D gene and trimming were derived from the DNA, and the V and J assignments and clone size from that table. Here the sample has about 2.1 million clones; roughly 93% occur a single time. Of the sample, under 2% is held by the ten largest clones.

Deletion took 4 bases off V and 3 bases off J, with a span of 22 bases between the germline ends. From the cysteine through the phenylalanine, the CDR3 covers 18 amino acids. CDR3 DNA only is kept here, 54 bases in frame from base 1. According to the germline V gene, CDR1 reads MGHRA and CDR2 reads YSYEKL. With respect to this clone: It has no known antigen specificity. Per-base qualities were not stored, and no clone one base away is much larger.

This clonotype originated in a man aged 18 to 30 in good health. Some clones in this sample may be carry-over from other donors' samples. The sample consisted of naive CD8+ T cells from PBMCs. In light of the paper, this sample's cell subset or site label describes: CD45RA+CCR7+. The rearranged chain carries TRBV4-1 and TRBJ2-1; the D gene is perhaps TRBD1, from 6 matching bases. The nucleotide sequence is TGCGCCAGCAGCCCCCGGTGGCCAGGGGCAAATGGCTACAATGAGCAGTTCTTC. It codes for CASSPRWPGANGYNEQFF.